The 11 T cell receptor beta chains in this list originate from one sample, sequenced in a study of human T cells and chemical hapten exposure. TCRdb fed the RACE reads into MiXCR, producing one record per CDR3 protein. The data show more than 45,000 distinct CDR3 sequences, approximately 13% seen once. As for time point: patch test 3, about 24 weeks after DPC sensitization. As for treatment: therapeutic diphenylcyclopropenone sensitization with weekly scalp DPC. The source was whole blood, collected in connection with sensitization to the hapten diphenylcyclopropenone (DPC). The receptors here all came from a man in his thirties or forties with alopecia areata. Some clones in this sample may be carry-over from other donors' samples.

This clonotype has more than one count but fewer than ten. This sequence joins TRBV5-1 and TRBJ2-3; 12 positions agree with TRBD2. Germline CDR1 SGHRS, CDR2 YFSETQ. J lost 0 bases, V lost 6 bases, and 5 bases had no gene match. The CDR3 has 16 amino acids. The CDR3 sequence is CASKRLAGASTDTQYF. The DNA for the CDR3 is TGCGCCAGCAAAAGACTAGCGGGGGCTAGCACAGATACGCAGTATTTT. The full variable domain, completed using reference TRBV5-1 and TRBJ2-3, is KAGVTQTPRYLIKTRGQQVTLSCSPISGHRSVSWYQQTPGQGLQFLFEYFSETQRNKGNFPGRFSGRQFSNSRSEMNVSTLELGDSALYLCASKRLAGASTDTQYFGPGTRLTVL.

This clonotype was found many times. The V call is TRBV4-2, the J call TRBJ2-7; 11 bases fit TRBD2. V lost 0 bases to trimming and J lost 2 bases; unmatched junction nucleotides: 3. The CDR3 loop spans 16 amino acids. Germline V gives CDR1 LGHNA, CDR2 YNFKEQ. As DNA, the CDR3 is TGTGCCAGCAGCCAAGAAGATAGCGGGGGGGCCTACGAGCAGTACTTC. Translation gives CASSQEDSGGAYEQYF.

This clonotype was picked up a small number of times. The rearrangement joins TRBV28 to TRBJ1-2, with D hard to call. Germline CDR1 MDHEN, CDR2 SYDVKM. CDR3 size: 13 residues. V dropped 6 bases and J dropped 6 bases, with 14 bases sitting between them. The CDR3 loop reads CASRYETGDGYTF. The CDR3 DNA reads TGTGCCAGCAGATACGAGACCGGAGATGGCTACACCTTC.

This clonotype was seen ten or more times. The chain links TRBV18 to TRBJ1-4; a weak D match, TRBD1 (5 bases). The germline gives CDR1 KGHSH, CDR2 LQKENI. V was shortened by 0 bases and J by 3 bases, with 11 bases between the two germline ends. CDR3 length: 16 residues. CDR3 nucleotides: TGTGCCAGCTCACCACCGGACATTTCAGCTAATGAAAAACTGTTTTTT. Encoded protein: CASSPPDISANEKLFF.

This clonotype was counted a few times. The gene calls are TRBV28 and TRBJ2-7; D is unresolved. The CDR3 has 12 residues. V gave up 5 bases and J gave up 2 bases, with 7 bases separating them. Germline assignment: CDR1 MDHEN and CDR2 SYDVKM. The CDR3 region is CASSLPTYEQYF. The CDR3 nucleotides are TGTGCCAGCAGTCTCCCGACCTACGAGCAGTACTTC.

This clonotype was seen ten or more times. This chain connects TRBV3-1 to TRBJ2-5; no reliable D call. The CDR3 consists of 11 residues. Germline CDR1 and CDR2: LGHDT and YNNKEL (reference sequence). Trimming left V 2 bases short and J 5 bases short, with 3 bases between. CDR3: CASSQSETQYF. CDR3 bases: TGTGCCAGCAGCCAATCGGAGACCCAGTACTTC.

J is TRBJ1-1 and V is TRBV6-1; TRBD1 might be the D (6 bases). V lost 1 base to trimming and J lost 1 base, with 7 bases between them. This CDR3 has 14 amino acids. Germline-derived CDR1 and CDR2 are MNHNS and SASEGT. The CDR3 protein is CASSEEQGNTEAFF. The CDR3 DNA reads as TGTGCCAGCAGTGAAGAACAGGGGAACACTGAAGCTTTCTTT.

This clonotype appeared many times. The chain has TRBV6-4 and TRBJ1-2; no definite D call. Germline V gives CDR1 MRHNA, CDR2 SNTAGT. The CDR3 is 12 amino acids. The V end was cut by 8 bases, the J end by 1 base, with 8 bases between. CDR3 nucleotides: TGTGCCAGCCAGAAGCTTAACTATGGCTACACCTTC. It yields the protein CASQKLNYGYTF.

The table lists this clonotype with many counts. J is TRBJ2-7 and V is TRBV12-3 or TRBV12-4; 14 bases align to TRBD2. V was pared by 3 bases and J by 2 bases, with 6 bases of the junction left unmatched. CDR3 size: 17 residues. For the CDR3, the DNA is TGTGCCAGCAGTTTCGGACTAGCGGGGGGCCCGACCTACGAGCAGTACTTC. Amino acids: CASSFGLAGGPTYEQYF.

This clonotype was found a few times. The chain recombines TRBV29-1 with TRBJ1-1; D perhaps matches TRBD1 (6 bases). The CDR3 runs 14 residues. Trimming took 5 bases from V and 0 from J, leaving 13 bases between them. In germline, CDR1 is SQVTM, CDR2 ANQGSEA. CDR3: CSVPRTVMNTEAFF. CDR3 sequence (DNA): TGCAGCGTTCCACGGACAGTCATGAACACTGAAGCTTTCTTT.

This rearrangement joins TRBV20-1 to TRBJ2-2; TRBD1 aligns across 8 bases. CDR3 length equals 16 residues. The germline V gene has CDR1 DFQATT and CDR2 SNEGSKA (reference sequence). V trimming: 2 bases; J trimming: 1 base; junction bases outside the gene matches: 6. Written as DNA, the CDR3 is TGCAGTGCTAGAACCGGGGGACAGGTGAACACCGGGGAGCTGTTTTTT. As protein: CSARTGGQVNTGELFF.